This entry is about one T cell receptor (beta chain). Antigen unknown. This sample was included in a study of early T cells in non-severe SARS-CoV-2 infection. Study-wide background: Bulk RNA taken from unsorted whole blood was sequenced, leaving chains unpaired.

cDNA molecules, individually, were tagged with unique molecular identifiers. TCRdb independently ran MiXCR on the 5' RACE reads; one entry per CDR3 protein. The sample includes some 62,000 distinct CDR3 sequences, almost 9% seen only once; the top ten take roughly 12%. Study-wide results and caveats: Comparison of clonotypes with VDJdb favored anti-spike CD8 responses while missing private and CD4 specificities.

Sequenced material: whole blood, taken at baseline. This TCR came from an adult who was a healthcare worker with PCR-confirmed SARS-CoV-2 infection or an uninfected control (not recorded which).

The CDR3 is CASSQTGLSSYEQYF. The CDR3 DNA follows: TGTGCCAGCAGTCAGACGGGCCTCAGCTCCTACGAGCAGTACTTC. The chain employs TRBV27 and TRBJ2-7; D is uncertain. Trimming took off 5 bases at V and 0 bases at J, with 14 bases between the two ends. CDR1 and CDR2 from the germline V gene are MNHEY and SMNVEV (reference sequence). CDR3 length: 15 amino acids.